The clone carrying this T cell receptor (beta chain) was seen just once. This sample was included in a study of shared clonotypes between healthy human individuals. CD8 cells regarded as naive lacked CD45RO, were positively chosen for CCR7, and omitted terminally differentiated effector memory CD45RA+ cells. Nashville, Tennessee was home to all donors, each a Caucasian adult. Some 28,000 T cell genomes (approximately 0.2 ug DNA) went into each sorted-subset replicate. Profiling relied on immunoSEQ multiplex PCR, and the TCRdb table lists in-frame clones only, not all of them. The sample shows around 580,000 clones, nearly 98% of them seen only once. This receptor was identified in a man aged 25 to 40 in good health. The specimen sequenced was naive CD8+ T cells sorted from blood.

DNA of the CDR3: TGTGCCCTACAGGGGGGGATCGCTGAAGCTTTCTTT. Its protein is CALQGGIAEAFF. The chain uses TRBV2 and TRBJ1-1; TRBD1 matches 8 bases. Per germline, CDR1 SNHLY and CDR2 FYNNEI. The CDR3 extends over 12 amino acids. J gave up 6 bases and V 11 bases, and 8 bases lay outside the gene matches.